This T cell receptor beta chain was sequenced in a study of blood T cell repertoires in COVID-19. Profiling relied on immunoSEQ multiplex PCR, and the TCRdb table lists in-frame clones only, not all of them. The sample records about 140,000 clones, approximately 89% being singletons. CDR3 length: 16 amino acids. V lost 4 bases and J lost 2; bases outside the gene matches: 7. Germline V gene lookup returns CDR1 SGHNT and CDR2 YYREEE (reference sequence). The TCR sequence derives from a human donor in a cohort sampled during active COVID-19. The V gene is TRBV5-4, the J gene TRBJ2-5; 11 nucleotides line up with TRBD2. Specimen: peripheral blood. The CDR3 protein is CASSGLAGGRQETQYF. In DNA form, the CDR3 reads TGTGCCAGCAGCGGGTTAGCGGGGGGGCGGCAAGAGACCCAGTACTTC.